The 25 T cell receptor beta chains in this list originate from one sample, sequenced in a study of memory CD4+ T cells and cytomegalovirus serostatus. Data came from immunoSEQ multiplex PCR; TCRdb stores just in-frame clones and leaves some out. The data show over 65,000 clones, approximately 80% seen once. Single viable CD3+CD4+CD8-CD45RO+ cells were sorted as the memory CD4+ T cells. Material: memory CD4+ T cells from blood. The receptors were gathered from an adult in good health and CMV-seronegative.

The rearrangement joins TRBV7-2 to TRBJ1-4, with TRBD1 matching 9 bases. With 5 bases clipped from V and 6 bases from J, the junction kept 4 bases outside the gene matches. The CDR3 runs 14 residues. The V gene's germline CDR1 is SGHTA and CDR2 FQGNSA. CDR3 in DNA: TGTGCCAGCAGCGGGGACAGGGAGTATGAAAAACTGTTTTTT. Translation: CASSGDREYEKLFF. Filled out from reference TRBV7-2 and TRBJ1-4, the complete variable domain reads GAGVSQSPSNKVTEKGKDVELRCDPISGHTALYWYRQSLGQGLEFLIYFQGNSAPDKSGLPSDRFSAERTGGSVSTLTIQRTQQEDSAVYLCASSGDREYEKLFFGSGTQLSVL.

CDR3 nucleotide sequence: TGTGCCACCTCGGACATTCCTAATGAAAAACTGTTTTTT. This codes for CATSDIPNEKLFF. The chain recombines TRBV19 with TRBJ1-4; a possible D gene is TRBD1 (5 bases). CDR1 and CDR2 (germline): LNHDA, SQIVND (reference sequence). V dropped 10 bases and J dropped 3 bases, with 12 bases sitting between them. This CDR3 has 13 residues.

Only a few counts were recorded for this clone. CDR3 nucleotide sequence: TGTGCCTGGAGCGCCGGAGGGTATAATTCACCCCTCCACTTT. Amino acid sequence: CAWSAGGYNSPLHF. V is TRBV30 and J is TRBJ1-6; D unresolved. V was cut by 3 bases and J by 4 bases, with 10 bases left in between. CDR3 length equals 14 residues. The V gene's germline CDR1 is GTSNPN and CDR2 SVGIG (reference sequence). Full variable domain (rest looked up from reference TRBV30 and TRBJ1-6): SQTIHQWPATLVQPVGSPLSLECTVEGTSNPNLYWYRQAAGRGLQLLFYSVGIGQISSEVPQNLSASRPQDRQFILSSKKLLLSDSGFYLCAWSAGGYNSPLHFGNGTRLTVT.

The chain employs TRBV12-5 and TRBJ2-1; the D gene is possibly TRBD1 (5 bases). The CDR3 is made up of 14 amino acids. Germline V gene lookup returns CDR1 LGHNT and CDR2 FRNRAP. The V end was cut by 6 bases, the J end by 0 bases, with 9 bases between. The CDR3 spells CASGYDSSYNEQFF. The CDR3, as DNA: TGTGCTAGTGGGTATGACAGCTCCTACAATGAGCAGTTCTTC.

This clone was observed a handful of times. The chain links TRBV30 to TRBJ1-1, with TRBD1 matching 9 bases. CDR1 and CDR2 (germline): GTSNPN, SVGIG (reference sequence). J lost 5 bases, V lost 4 bases, and 11 bases had no gene match. The CDR3 is made up of 15 amino acids. The DNA for the CDR3 is TGTGCCTGGACCCGCACCGGGACAGGGAGGACTGAAGCTTTCTTT. Translation: CAWTRTGTGRTEAFF.

This clone was seen once. The chain carries TRBV5-1 and TRBJ2-3; either TRBD1 or TRBD2 may supply D (5 bases each). The V gene's germline CDR1 is SGHRS and CDR2 YFSETQ. V was shortened by 4 bases and J by 0 bases, with 12 bases between the two germline ends. The CDR3 sequence is 15 residues long. The CDR3 bases are TGCGCCAGCAGCCGGATTGGGGACAGCACAGATACGCAGTATTTT. This encodes CASSRIGDSTDTQYF.

The chain carries TRBV7-8 and TRBJ2-3, with D possibly called TRBD1 or TRBD2 (5 bases each). The CDR3 is made up of 14 amino acids. Germline CDR1 is SGHVS and CDR2 is FQNEAQ. V was clipped by 3 bases and J by 2 bases, with 9 bases between them. The chain's CDR3 is CASSFPGTTDTQYF. CDR3 DNA sequence: TGTGCCAGCAGCTTTCCCGGGACCACAGATACGCAGTATTTT.

The V and J genes are TRBV6-4 and TRBJ1-1; TRBD1 matches 7 bases. CDR3 length equals 14 residues. In germline, CDR1 is MRHNA, CDR2 SNTAGT. Trimming removed 6 bases from V and 1 base from J; junction bases left unmatched: 5. CDR3 residues: CASRGTDKNTEAFF. In DNA, the CDR3 is TGTGCCAGCAGGGGGACAGATAAGAACACTGAAGCTTTCTTT.

The chain recombines TRBV7-6 with TRBJ2-5, with D perhaps matching TRBD1 (6 bases). Germline-derived CDR1 and CDR2 are SGHVS and FNYEAQ. V lost 3 bases to trimming and J lost 5 bases, with 16 bases between them. This CDR3 spans 15 amino acids. The CDR3 here is CASSFQTGSVETQYF. The CDR3 DNA reads as TGTGCCAGCAGCTTCCAAACAGGGTCGGTTGAGACCCAGTACTTC.

This chain links TRBV10-3 with TRBJ1-1, with D perhaps TRBD1 (5 bases). Per germline, CDR1 ENHRY and CDR2 SYGVKD. The CDR3 totals 13 residues. V was shortened by 7 bases and J by 2 bases, with 11 bases between the two germline ends. CDR3 DNA: TGTGCCATCACGCAGGGTCCCAACACTGAAGCTTTCTTT. It codes for CAITQGPNTEAFF.

The chain recombines TRBV6-5 with TRBJ1-6; unclear D gene. Germline CDR1 reads MNHEY; CDR2 reads SVGAGI. The CDR3 consists of 15 residues. V lost 8 bases and J 7 bases, leaving 18 bases between the germline ends. The DNA of the CDR3 is TGTGCCAGCCGGACCCCCAATTGGGAAAATTCACCCCTCCACTTT. It yields the protein CASRTPNWENSPLHF.

V and J are TRBV14 and TRBJ1-2; D not resolved. CDR3 size: 13 residues. The V gene lost 0 bases and the J gene lost 4 bases, with 6 bases spanning the gap. CDR1 and CDR2 (germline): SGHDN, FVKESK. The CDR3 DNA reads TGTGCCAGCAGCCAAGAGACCCGCTATGGCTACACCTTC. This gives the protein CASSQETRYGYTF.

The chain combines TRBV6-5 with TRBJ1-2, with D hard to call. V lost 2 bases and J 5 bases, leaving 15 bases between the germline ends. This CDR3 has 15 amino acids. Germline-derived CDR1 and CDR2 are MNHEY and SVGAGI. CDR3 amino acids: CASSYQRPIGYGYTF. Here the CDR3 DNA reads TGTGCCAGCAGTTACCAGAGACCGATCGGATATGGCTACACCTTC.

This clone was detected only a few times. The rearrangement uses TRBV7-9 and TRBJ2-7; 7 bases map to TRBD1. The CDR3 is 15 residues long. Unmatched junction bases numbered 9, after V lost 4 bases and J lost 3 bases. Germline V lookup: CDR1 SEHNR, CDR2 FQNEAQ (reference sequence). DNA for the CDR3: TGTGCCAGCAGCTCCCAAAGACAGGGTTTCTACGAGCAGTACTTC. It encodes CASSSQRQGFYEQYF.

This clone was detected once. Here the CDR3 reads CASSAAGLRWGNEQFF. For the CDR3, the DNA is TGTGCCAGCAGCGCAGCGGGACTTAGGTGGGGCAATGAGCAGTTCTTC. This chain joins TRBV9 and TRBJ2-1, with 7 bases that match TRBD2. Germline CDR1 is SGDLS and CDR2 is YYNGEE. This CDR3 has 16 amino acids. With V trimmed by 3 bases and J by 6 bases, 12 bases remained unmatched.

This clone was recorded only once. The V gene is TRBV7-9, the J gene TRBJ2-3; 9 nucleotides agree with TRBD1. The CDR3 is 16 residues long. Germline-derived CDR1 and CDR2 are SEHNR and FQNEAQ (reference sequence). With 5 bases clipped from V and 9 bases from J, the junction kept 15 bases outside the gene matches. The CDR3 sequence: CASSIQPGTGKITQYF. As DNA, the CDR3 is TGTGCCAGCAGCATCCAGCCCGGGACAGGGAAGATCACGCAGTATTTT.

The rearrangement links TRBV10-3 to TRBJ1-2; TRBD1 agrees at 7 bases. Germline-derived CDR1 and CDR2 are ENHRY and SYGVKD. Trimming removed 8 bases from V and 0 bases from J; junction bases left unmatched: 6. The CDR3 spans 14 residues. The CDR3 DNA reads as TGTGCCATCCAACGACAGGGAGCTAACTATGGCTACACCTTC. It yields the protein CAIQRQGANYGYTF.

V is TRBV7-8 and J is TRBJ1-2; 7 bases line up with TRBD1. This CDR3 has 14 amino acids. The germline V gene encodes CDR1 SGHVS and CDR2 FQNEAQ. The J segment lost 8 bases and the V segment lost 3 bases, leaving 9 bases of the junction unmatched. The CDR3 sequence is CASSFGGTAKGYTF. The CDR3 DNA sequence: TGTGCCAGCAGCTTTGGGGGGACAGCCAAAGGCTACACCTTC. Complete variable domain (other parts from reference TRBV7-8 and TRBJ1-2): GAGVSQSPRYKVAKRGQDVALRCDPISGHVSLFWYQQALGQGPEFLTYFQNEAQLDKSGLPSDRFFAERPEGSVSTLKIQRTQQEDSAVYLCASSFGGTAKGYTFGSGTRLTVV.

Regarding this clone: A junction end diverges from the germline sequence, so it may reflect a read error. This rearrangement joins TRBV7-7 to TRBJ2-5; the D gene could be TRBD1 or TRBD2 (5 bases each). This CDR3 has 15 residues. The germline V gene encodes CDR1 SSHAT and CDR2 FNYEAQ (reference sequence). As DNA, the CDR3 is TGTGCTAGCACCGTAGGGACGCTATACCAAGAGACCCAGTACTTC. Encoded protein: CASTVGTLYQETQYF.

This chain joins TRBV28 and TRBJ2-2, with 7 bases fitting TRBD1. The germline gives CDR1 MDHEN, CDR2 SYDVKM. This CDR3 contains 13 residues. Trimming removed 9 bases from V and 3 bases from J; junction bases left unmatched: 4. The CDR3 nucleotides are TGTGCCAGTCACAGGGGCGACACCGGGGAGCTGTTTTTT. This encodes CASHRGDTGELFF.

This chain links TRBV18 with TRBJ1-4; weak D call: TRBD1 (5 bases). This CDR3 has 13 amino acids. Trimming removed 3 bases from V and 7 bases from J, with 9 bases in between. Looked up from germline, CDR1 is KGHSH and CDR2 is LQKENI. The CDR3: CASSPRGSEKLFF. The CDR3 nucleotides read TGTGCCAGCTCACCGCGGGGGAGTGAAAAACTGTTTTTT.

Concerning this clone: At the DNA level, this CDR3 is encoded by other sequences in the same sample as well. This rearrangement joins TRBV6-5 to TRBJ1-2; TRBD1 is a possible D gene (5 bases). CDR3 length: 13 residues. In germline, CDR1 is MNHEY, CDR2 SVGAGI. Trimming removed 2 bases at V and 5 bases at J, with 9 bases between. The CDR3 coding sequence is TGTGCCAGCAGTTACCTCGACAGATATGGCTACACCTTC. The encoded protein is CASSYLDRYGYTF.

The chain combines TRBV5-4 with TRBJ2-6; D tentatively fits TRBD1 or TRBD2 (5 bases each). V dropped 1 base and J dropped 0 bases, with 14 bases sitting between them. CDR3 size: 18 residues. Germline V lookup: CDR1 SGHNT, CDR2 YYREEE (reference sequence). This CDR3 reads CASSLFSGPISGANVLTF. The CDR3 DNA reads TGTGCCAGCAGCTTGTTCTCGGGGCCAATCTCTGGGGCCAACGTCCTGACTTTC.

This clone was seen once. The chain links TRBV7-2 to TRBJ1-1, with a weak D call TRBD1 (5 bases). The germline V and J ends were trimmed by 4 bases and 0 bases, with 9 bases remaining between them. This CDR3 region has 14 residues. Germline CDR1 reads SGHTA; CDR2 reads FQGNSA. The DNA for the CDR3 is TGTGCCAGCAGCTGGGGACGGGTGAACACTGAAGCTTTCTTT. This codes for CASSWGRVNTEAFF. The whole variable domain, remainder taken from reference TRBV7-2 and TRBJ1-1, is GAGVSQSPSNKVTEKGKDVELRCDPISGHTALYWYRQSLGQGLEFLIYFQGNSAPDKSGLPSDRFSAERTGGSVSTLTIQRTQQEDSAVYLCASSWGRVNTEAFFGQGTRLTVV.

This clone appeared many times. CDR3 in DNA: TGTGCCAGCAGCTTAGGAGAGGCCGGCTACACCTTC. Its translation is CASSLGEAGYTF. J is TRBJ1-2 and V is TRBV11-2; D gene unclear. The CDR3 contains 12 residues. The V gene lost 1 base and the J gene lost 8 bases, with 8 bases spanning the gap. Looked up from germline, CDR1 is SGHAT and CDR2 is FQNNGV.